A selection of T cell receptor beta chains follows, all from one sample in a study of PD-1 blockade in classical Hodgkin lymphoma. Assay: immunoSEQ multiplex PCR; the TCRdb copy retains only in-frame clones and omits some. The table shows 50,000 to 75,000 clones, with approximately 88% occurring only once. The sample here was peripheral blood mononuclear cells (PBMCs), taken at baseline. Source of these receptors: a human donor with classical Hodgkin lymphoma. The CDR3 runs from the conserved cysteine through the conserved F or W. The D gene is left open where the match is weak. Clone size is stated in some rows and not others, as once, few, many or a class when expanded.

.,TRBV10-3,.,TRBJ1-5,CAISEGPSSNQPQHF,TGTGCCATCAGTGAGGGGCCCAGTAGCAATCAGCCCCAGCATTTT
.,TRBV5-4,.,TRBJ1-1,CASSLAENLNTEAFF,TGTGCCAGCAGCTTGGCGGAAAACCTGAACACTGAAGCTTTCTTT
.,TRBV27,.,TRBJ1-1,CASSLLGFDRKAFF,TGTGCCAGCAGTCTTCTTGGGTTTGACAGGAAAGCTTTCTTT
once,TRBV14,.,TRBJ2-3,CASSQDRGGGTDTQYF,TGTGCCAGCAGCCAAGATCGCGGCGGGGGCACAGATACGCAGTATTTT
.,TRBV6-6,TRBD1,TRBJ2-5,CASSRRTGYQETQYF,TGTGCCAGCAGTCGGCGGACAGGGTACCAAGAGACCCAGTACTTC
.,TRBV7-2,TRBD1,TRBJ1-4,CASSRDRGTNEKLFF,TGTGCCAGCAGCAGAGACAGGGGAACTAATGAAAAACTGTTTTTT
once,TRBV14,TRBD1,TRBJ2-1,CASSLTGASYNEQFF,TGTGCCAGCAGCCTAACAGGGGCATCCTACAATGAGCAGTTCTTC
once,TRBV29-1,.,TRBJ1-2,CSVEVNRPNYGYTF,TGCAGCGTTGAAGTAAACAGGCCTAACTATGGCTACACCTTC
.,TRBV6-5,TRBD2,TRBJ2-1,CASSFLAGEYNEQFF,TGTGCCAGCAGTTTCCTAGCGGGGGAGTACAATGAGCAGTTCTTC
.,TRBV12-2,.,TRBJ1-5,CASRLAVDRALHSNQPQHF,TGTGCAAGTCGCTTAGCGGTGGACAGGGCGCTACATAGCAATCAGCCCCAGCATTTT
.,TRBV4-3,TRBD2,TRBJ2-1,CASKFLRGGLNEQFF,TGCGCCAGCAAGTTCCTGCGGGGGGGCCTAAATGAGCAGTTCTTC
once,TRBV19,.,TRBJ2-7,CASSIFSGQRSYEQYF,TGTGCCAGTAGTATATTTTCGGGACAACGCTCCTACGAGCAGTACTTC
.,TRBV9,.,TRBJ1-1,CASSERGENTEAFF,TGTGCCAGCAGCGAGAGGGGGGAGAACACTGAAGCTTTCTTT
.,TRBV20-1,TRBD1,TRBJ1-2,CSAGQGIGYTF,TGCAGTGCAGGACAGGGGATTGGCTACACCTTC
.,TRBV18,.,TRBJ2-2,CASSPRVEAGELFF,TGTGCCAGCTCACCAAGGGTGGAGGCCGGGGAGCTGTTTTTT
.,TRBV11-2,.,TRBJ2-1,CASSLVVGNEQFF,TGTGCCAGCAGCTTAGTCGTCGGGAATGAGCAGTTCTTC
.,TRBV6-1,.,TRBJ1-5,CASSIRTDNQPQHF,TGTGCCAGCAGCATCAGGACAGATAATCAGCCCCAGCATTTT
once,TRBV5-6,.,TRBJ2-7,CASSQGYEQYF,TGTGCCAGCTCACAGGGATACGAGCAGTACTTC
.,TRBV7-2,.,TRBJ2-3,CASSPGRIRETDTQYF,TGTGCCAGCAGCCCAGGGAGGATTCGCGAGACAGATACGCAGTATTTT
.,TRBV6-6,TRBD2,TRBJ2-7,CASSRGAYEQYF,TGTGCCAGCAGTCGGGGGGCCTACGAGCAGTACTTC
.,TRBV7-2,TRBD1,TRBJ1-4,CASSAQGATGKKLFF,TGTGCCAGCAGCGCGCAGGGGGCGACGGGAAAGAAACTGTTTTTT
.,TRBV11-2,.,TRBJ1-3,CASSFRVSGNTIYF,TGTGCCAGCAGCTTCAGGGTTTCTGGAAACACCATATATTTT
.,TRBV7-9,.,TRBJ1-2,CASSLVGDNNGYTF,TGTGCCAGCAGCTTGGTGGGTGATAACAATGGCTACACCTTC
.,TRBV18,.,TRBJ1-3,CASSPPITPVRNTIYF,TGTGCCAGCTCACCACCCATAACCCCAGTCAGAAACACCATATATTTT
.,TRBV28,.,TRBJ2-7,CASSSPWGLAGGEQYF,TGTGCCAGCAGTAGTCCTTGGGGACTTGCAGGGGGGGAGCAGTACTTC
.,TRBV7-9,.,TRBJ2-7,CASSWNRDTYEQYF,TGTGCCAGCAGCTGGAACCGGGACACCTACGAGCAGTACTTC
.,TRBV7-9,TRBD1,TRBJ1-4,CASSSTTGGKEKLFF,TGTGCCAGCAGCTCGACGACAGGGGGCAAAGAAAAACTGTTTTTT
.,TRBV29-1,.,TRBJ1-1,CSVKGTAMNTEAFF,TGCAGCGTTAAAGGTACAGCCATGAACACTGAAGCTTTCTTT
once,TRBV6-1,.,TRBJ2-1,CASTVTGRYNEQFF,TGTGCCAGCACGGTCACAGGGAGGTACAATGAGCAGTTCTTC
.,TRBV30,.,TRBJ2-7,CAWSGGAYEQYF,TGTGCCTGGAGTGGCGGAGCCTACGAGCAGTACTTC
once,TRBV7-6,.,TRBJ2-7,CASSLAPGTTTMQYF,TGTGCCAGCAGCTTAGCGCCAGGGACCACCACCATGCAGTACTTC
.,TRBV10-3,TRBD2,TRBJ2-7,CATFGSRTSGLSFGYEQYF,TGTGCCACCTTTGGTTCCAGGACTAGCGGGTTAAGCTTCGGCTACGAGCAGTACTTC
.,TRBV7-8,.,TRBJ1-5,CASSHHQGPNQPQHF,TGTGCCAGCAGCCACCATCAGGGGCCAAATCAGCCCCAGCATTTT
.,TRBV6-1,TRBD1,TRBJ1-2,CASTTTGGGYGYTF,TGTGCCAGCACCACGACAGGGGGAGGGTATGGCTACACCTTC
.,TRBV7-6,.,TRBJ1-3,CASSSATGSFSGNTIYF,TGTGCCAGCAGCTCCGCGACAGGCAGCTTCTCTGGAAACACCATATATTTT
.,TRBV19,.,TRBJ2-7,CASTLDASGLEQYF,TGTGCCAGTACCCTCGACGCGTCGGGCCTCGAGCAGTACTTC
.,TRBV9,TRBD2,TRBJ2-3,CASSVASGVGTDTQYF,TGTGCCAGCAGCGTAGCTAGCGGGGTGGGCACAGATACGCAGTATTTT
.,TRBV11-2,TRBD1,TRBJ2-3,CASSFRGIGTDTQYF,TGTGCCAGCAGCTTCAGGGGGATCGGCACAGATACGCAGTATTTT
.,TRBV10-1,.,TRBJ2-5,CASSESTGGTETQYF,TGCGCCAGCAGTGAGTCGACTGGAGGGACAGAGACCCAGTACTTC
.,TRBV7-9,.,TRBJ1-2,CASSFPGVPDYGYTF,TGTGCCAGCAGCTTTCCTGGGGTCCCTGACTATGGCTACACCTTC